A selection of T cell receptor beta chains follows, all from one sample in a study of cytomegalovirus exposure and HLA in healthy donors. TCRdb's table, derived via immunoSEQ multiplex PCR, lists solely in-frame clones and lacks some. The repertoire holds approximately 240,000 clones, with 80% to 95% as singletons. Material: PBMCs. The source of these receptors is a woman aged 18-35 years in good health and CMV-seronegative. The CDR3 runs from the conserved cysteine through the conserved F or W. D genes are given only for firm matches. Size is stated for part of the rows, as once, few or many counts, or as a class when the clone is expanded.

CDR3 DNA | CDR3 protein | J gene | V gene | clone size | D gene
TGTGCCAGCAGTGTGGAGGGGGCGGCCAAAAACATTCAGTACTTC | CASSVEGAAKNIQYF | TRBJ2-4 | TRBV2 | . | .
TGCGCCAGCAGTGAGTCCAGGACAGGGGCGAACACTGAAGCTTTCTTT | CASSESRTGANTEAFF | TRBJ1-1 | TRBV10-1 | . | TRBD1
TGCGCCAGCAGTGAGCGCGCTAGGACAGGGCCATCGGTCGAGCAGTACTTC | CASSERARTGPSVEQYF | TRBJ2-7 | TRBV10-2 | . | TRBD1
TGTGCCAGCTCACCATCCCGACCGGGACACAGTAATGAAAAACTGTTTTTT | CASSPSRPGHSNEKLFF | TRBJ1-4 | TRBV18 | . | .
TGTGCCAGCAGACCGGACTTCGGAAGCTCCTACGAGCAGTACTTC | CASRPDFGSSYEQYF | TRBJ2-7 | TRBV28 | . | .
TGTGCCAGCAGCTCCCTGAGGGCCGGCTACGAGCAGTACTTC | CASSSLRAGYEQYF | TRBJ2-7 | TRBV7-9 | . | .
TGTGCCTGGAACCCGGGACAGGACACCGGGGAGCTGTTTTTT | CAWNPGQDTGELFF | TRBJ2-2 | TRBV30 | once | TRBD1
TGTGCCAGCACTATGACTAGCGGGGCCTACAATGAGCAGTTCTTC | CASTMTSGAYNEQFF | TRBJ2-1 | TRBV6-1 | . | TRBD2
TGCGCCAGCAGCTTCCGGGATTTCAACGGCAATGAGCAGTTCTTC | CASSFRDFNGNEQFF | TRBJ2-1 | TRBV5-1 | . | .
TGTGCCAGTAGTACCTTACAGGGGGCTTACGAGCAGTACTTC | CASSTLQGAYEQYF | TRBJ2-7 | TRBV19 | . | TRBD1
TGCAGCGTTGACGGGACTAGCGGGAAAAACATTCAGTACTTC | CSVDGTSGKNIQYF | TRBJ2-4 | TRBV29-1 | . | TRBD2
TGTGCCAGCAGCCCCCAACCCCAGGGTGCTGGAAACACCATATATTTT | CASSPQPQGAGNTIYF | TRBJ1-3 | TRBV7-6 | . | .
TGTGCCAGCAGTTTAGGGACAGGGAGGACAGATACGCAGTATTTT | CASSLGTGRTDTQYF | TRBJ2-3 | TRBV27 | . | TRBD1
TGCGCCAGCAGCTCTCACCGACAGGGCACCAACGTCCTGACTTTC | CASSSHRQGTNVLTF | TRBJ2-6 | TRBV5-1 | once | TRBD1
TGTGCCAGCAGTGACCGGACAGGGGCTTCCCTTAACACTGAAGCTTTCTTT | CASSDRTGASLNTEAFF | TRBJ1-1 | TRBV6-1 | . | TRBD1
TGTGCCAGCAGGGATGGACAGGGGGCTCAGCCCCAGCATTTT | CASRDGQGAQPQHF | TRBJ1-5 | TRBV2 | . | TRBD1
TGTGCCAGCAGGGACAACAACCTTTCCTACGAGCAGTACTTC | CASRDNNLSYEQYF | TRBJ2-7 | TRBV7-9 | . | .
TGTGCCAGCAGTTTTGTACTCCCGAGGGAGGGCCTTTCCCCTTACGAGCAGTACTTC | CASSFVLPREGLSPYEQYF | TRBJ2-7 | TRBV28 | . | TRBD2
TGTGCCAGCAGCCGAGACAGGGGGCGGGGAGAAAAACTGTTTTTT | CASSRDRGRGEKLFF | TRBJ1-4 | TRBV7-9 | . | TRBD1
TGTGCCAGCAGCCTCCGTAATCCGGGACAAGGGGCAATGGGGACCCAGTACTTC | CASSLRNPGQGAMGTQYF | TRBJ2-5 | TRBV7-9 | . | .
TGTGCCAGCAGCTTAAATAGGCGGGAGAGAGACAATGAGCAGTTCTTC | CASSLNRRERDNEQFF | TRBJ2-1 | TRBV7-3 | once | TRBD2
TGTGCCAGTAGCTGGGCCAATGAGCAGTTCTTC | CASSWANEQFF | TRBJ2-1 | TRBV19 | . | .